One and the same sample provided the 23 T cell receptor beta chains below, sequenced in a study of shared clonotypes between healthy human individuals. Some clones are missing from TCRdb's copy, which holds only in-frame ones; the method was immunoSEQ multiplex PCR. The sample has about 1 million clones, under 80% seen once. Sequenced material: memory CD4+ T cells sorted from blood. Subset noted: CD45RA-negative fraction. The receptor source for this set is a man between 18 and 29 years old in good health.

In its sample, this clone was seen a few times. The V and J genes are TRBV29-1 and TRBJ2-7, with TRBD2 matching 7 bases. The CDR3 is made up of 14 amino acids. Germline loops: CDR1 SQVTM, CDR2 ANQGSEA. Trimming took 7 bases from V and 4 from J; bases not matched to a gene: 13. The CDR3 is CSAGPGTNDYEQYF. The DNA of the CDR3 is TGCAGCGCCGGCCCCGGGACTAACGATTACGAGCAGTACTTC.

This clone was seen ten or more times. J is TRBJ1-1 and V is TRBV5-1; unclear D gene. With 0 bases removed from V and 5 bases from J, the gap between germline ends came to 14 bases. The CDR3 consists of 15 residues. Germline CDR1 reads SGHRS; CDR2 reads YFSETQ. DNA of the CDR3: TGCGCCAGCAGCTTGGTCGCGGGCCTGCGAACTGAAGCTTTCTTT. This sequence encodes CASSLVAGLRTEAFF.

This clone was counted a few times. This sequence joins TRBV30 and TRBJ1-5; 7 bases fit TRBD1. This CDR3 spans 13 amino acids. Per the germline V gene, CDR1 is GTSNPN and CDR2 is SVGIG (reference sequence). Unmatched junction bases numbered 4, after V lost 5 bases and J lost 3 bases. This CDR3 is CAWRQGVNQPQHF. The CDR3 nucleotides are TGTGCCTGGCGACAGGGAGTCAATCAGCCCCAGCATTTT.

The chain has TRBV19 and TRBJ1-5, with D perhaps TRBD1 (5 bases). This CDR3 has 15 amino acids. V dropped 4 bases and J dropped 2 bases, with 12 bases sitting between them. Germline assignment: CDR1 LNHDA and CDR2 SQIVND (reference sequence). The CDR3 DNA is TGTGCCAGTAGTAGGGGAGGGGCGGGCAATCAGCCCCAGCATTTT. Encoded protein: CASSRGGAGNQPQHF.

This chain uses TRBV6-6 with TRBJ2-5; the D gene is possibly TRBD2 (5 bases). V was shortened by 5 bases and J by 2 bases, with 12 bases between the two germline ends. CDR3 length: 14 amino acids. Germline V gene sequence: CDR1 MNHNY, CDR2 SVGAGI (reference sequence). The CDR3 loop reads CASSPLRVQETQYF. As DNA, the CDR3 is TGTGCCAGCAGTCCTTTGAGGGTTCAAGAGACCCAGTACTTC.

This chain joins TRBV5-1 and TRBJ2-1; possibly TRBD1 or TRBD2 for D (5 bases each). Trimming stripped 4 bases from V and 4 bases from J, with 18 bases between. The CDR3 runs to 16 residues. Germline-derived CDR1 and CDR2 are SGHRS and YFSETQ. This chain's CDR3 is CASSLDARGGYNEQFF. In DNA form, the CDR3 reads TGCGCCAGCAGCCTGGATGCCCGGGGCGGTTACAATGAGCAGTTCTTC.

The CDR3 spells CASSLQREGYTF. Written as DNA, the CDR3 is TGTGCCAGCAGTTTACAGAGGGAGGGCTACACCTTC. The gene calls are TRBV28 and TRBJ1-2; no clear D. V shed 2 bases and J shed 8 bases, with 9 bases lying between them. The length of the CDR3 is 12 residues. Germline V lookup: CDR1 MDHEN, CDR2 SYDVKM.

The chain combines TRBV4-1 with TRBJ2-2; 10 bases are a match to TRBD1. Germline CDR1 reads MGHRA; CDR2 reads YSYEKL. This CDR3 contains 15 residues. Trimming at V came to 7 bases and at J to 7 bases, leaving 9 bases not matched to a gene. The CDR3 coding sequence is TGCGCCAGCAACCTTAACAGGGACAGGGGCGGGGAGCTGTTTTTT. Translated, it gives CASNLNRDRGGELFF.

The CDR3 bases are TGTGCCAGCTCACCACAGGACAGGGGCCATGGCTACACCTTC. Translating it yields CASSPQDRGHGYTF. The chain carries TRBV18 and TRBJ1-2, with 9 bases fitting TRBD1. The CDR3 runs 14 residues. Germline values: CDR1 KGHSH, CDR2 LQKENI. Trimming cost V 1 base and J 6 bases; bases outside gene matches: 3.

The chain couples TRBV28 to TRBJ2-1, with 8 bases matching TRBD2. The CDR3 consists of 16 residues. CDR1 MDHEN and CDR2 SYDVKM come from the germline V gene. V shed 4 bases, J shed 4 bases, and the junction held 9 bases outside the gene matches. DNA of the CDR3: TGTGCCAGCAGTTCCCTTTCGGGGGGGCCTTACAATGAGCAGTTCTTC. As protein: CASSSLSGGPYNEQFF.

The J gene is TRBJ2-2, the V gene TRBV5-4; D call uncertain. CDR3 size: 13 residues. CDR1 SGHNT and CDR2 YYREEE come from the germline V gene (reference sequence). The V end lost 1 base, the J end lost 0 bases, and 1 base lay between the germline ends. CDR3 loop: CASSLPNTGELFF. CDR3 DNA sequence: TGTGCCAGCAGCTTGCCGAACACCGGGGAGCTGTTTTTT.

The CDR3 loop is CASSSNRGWTPLHF. CDR3 coding DNA: TGTGCCAGCAGTTCAAACCGGGGTTGGACACCCCTCCACTTT. J is TRBJ1-6 and V is TRBV28; D uncertain. V was cut by 4 bases and J by 11 bases, with 15 bases left in between. The germline V gene encodes CDR1 MDHEN and CDR2 SYDVKM. The CDR3 sequence is 14 residues long.

This chain links TRBV9 with TRBJ2-2; no clear D. The germline V gene has CDR1 SGDLS and CDR2 YYNGEE. This CDR3 region has 16 residues. V was pared by 4 bases and J by 1 base, with 14 bases between. Here the CDR3 reads CASSSRWQLNTGELFF. For the CDR3, the DNA is TGTGCCAGCAGCTCGAGGTGGCAGCTGAACACCGGGGAGCTGTTTTTT.

The chain links TRBV6-6 to TRBJ1-2, with 7 bases identical to TRBD1. Germline V gives CDR1 MNHNY, CDR2 SVGAGI (reference sequence). The CDR3 is 15 residues long. The trim removed 7 bases at V and 2 bases at J, leaving 10 bases unmatched. CDR3 region: CASTPSGGGNYGYTF. The CDR3 nucleotides are TGTGCCAGCACCCCGTCAGGGGGAGGGAACTATGGCTACACCTTC.

V gene TRBV19 combines with J gene TRBJ2-3; D is possibly TRBD1 (5 bases). The V end was cut by 10 bases, the J end by 2 bases, with 16 bases between. CDR1 and CDR2 from the germline V gene are LNHDA and SQIVND (reference sequence). The CDR3 extends over 14 amino acids. The CDR3 bases are TGTGCCACCAGGGCTAGGTCCCTCACAGATACGCAGTATTTT. It codes for CATRARSLTDTQYF.

As concerns this clone: The sample has other DNA sequences that encode this CDR3 too. The chain combines TRBV5-1 with TRBJ1-3; D uncertain. CDR1 and CDR2 (germline): SGHRS, YFSETQ. This CDR3 region has 15 residues. Between the trimmed V and J ends, which lost 0 bases and 0 bases, there was a span of 7 bases. Here the CDR3 DNA reads TGCGCCAGCAGCTTGGCGGGGAACTCTGGAAACACCATATATTTT. It yields the protein CASSLAGNSGNTIYF.

This clone has only one observation. The rearrangement joins TRBV19 to TRBJ2-1; TRBD1 aligns across 9 bases. CDR3 length: 14 amino acids. The V gene end was trimmed by 9 bases and the J gene end by 3 bases; junction bases not matched to a gene: 6. CDR1 is LNHDA and CDR2 is SQIVND in the germline V gene (reference sequence). CDR3 residues: CASDTGGVYNEQFF. The CDR3 DNA sequence: TGTGCCAGCGACACAGGGGGCGTCTACAATGAGCAGTTCTTC.

V and J are TRBV18 and TRBJ2-7, with a possible D match to TRBD2 (6 bases). This CDR3 spans 16 amino acids. Trimming left V 5 bases short and J 0 bases short, with 17 bases between. The germline gives CDR1 KGHSH, CDR2 LQKENI. CDR3 sequence: CASSSMGLMSSYEQYF. In nucleotides, the CDR3 is TGTGCCAGCTCATCAATGGGACTTATGAGCTCCTACGAGCAGTACTTC.

The chain is built from TRBV5-3 and TRBJ2-5; 7 bases match TRBD2. TRBV5-3 is recorded as an ORF, its role being uncertain. The CDR3 is made up of 13 amino acids. With V trimmed by 3 bases and J by 1 base, 0 bases remained unmatched. As DNA, the CDR3 is TGTGCCAGAAGCTGGACTAGCCAAGAGACCCAGTACTTC. Translated, it gives CARSWTSQETQYF.

The chain carries TRBV5-1 and TRBJ2-7; D remains ambiguous. Looked up from germline, CDR1 is SGHRS and CDR2 is YFSETQ. V lost 5 bases and J lost 3, with 9 bases in between. This CDR3 region has 12 residues. CDR3 nucleotides: TGCGCCAGCAGGGCTGGGAACTACGAGCAGTACTTC. Protein: CASRAGNYEQYF.

The rearrangement links TRBV2 to TRBJ2-7, with 10 bases fitting TRBD1. This CDR3 contains 14 residues. The germline gives CDR1 SNHLY, CDR2 FYNNEI. Unmatched junction bases numbered 8, after V lost 3 bases and J lost 9 bases. For the CDR3, the DNA is TGTGCCAGCAGTGACGGGACAGGGGTTGGACGGCAGTACTTC. Its translation is CASSDGTGVGRQYF. Using reference TRBV2 and TRBJ2-7 for the parts outside the CDR3, the full variable domain is EPEVTQTPSHQVTQMGQEVILRCVPISNHLYFYWYRQILGQKVEFLVSFYNNEISEKSEIFDDQFSVERPDGSNFTLKIRSTKLEDSAMYFCASSDGTGVGRQYFGPGTRLTVT.

The chain uses TRBV5-1 and TRBJ2-3, with 8 bases matching TRBD1. The junction had 13 bases not matched to a gene; V was cut back by 4 bases and J by 0 bases. The germline V gene has CDR1 SGHRS and CDR2 YFSETQ. CDR3 size: 18 residues. CDR3 region: CASSLVGTGSSSTDTQYF. CDR3 sequence (DNA): TGCGCCAGCAGCCTCGTGGGGACAGGCTCTAGTAGCACAGATACGCAGTATTTT.

The chain links TRBV6-5 to TRBJ2-5; a possible D gene is TRBD2 (6 bases). Germline V gives CDR1 MNHEY, CDR2 SVGAGI. The CDR3 extends over 15 amino acids. V lost 5 bases to trimming and J lost 5 bases, with 18 bases between them. This chain's CDR3 is CASSPGETYGETQYF. CDR3 DNA: TGTGCCAGCAGTCCGGGGGAAACCTACGGGGAGACCCAGTACTTC.